This passage covers 27 T cell receptor beta chains from one sample sequenced in a study of T-cell reconstitution after alpha-beta-depleted transplantation in children. Preparation of the TCRbeta library involved a method that used unique molecular identifiers. In TCRdb, the PCR reads were re-called with MiXCR into one record per CDR3 protein. The repertoire holds hundreds of thousands of distinct CDR3 sequences, with around 13% as singletons. The sequencing used PBMCs, mostly from graft donor cells, collected 360 days after TCRalphabeta/CD19-depleted stem cell transplant. The source of these receptors is a male patient between 10 and 17 years old who had a stem cell transplant for acute myeloid leukemia, so the T cells may come from the graft donor.

This chain uses TRBV7-2 with TRBJ2-7; D is ambiguous. V dropped 4 bases and J dropped 1 base, with 11 bases sitting between them. This CDR3 is 14 amino acids long. Germline assignment: CDR1 SGHTA and CDR2 FQGNSA. The CDR3: CASSYDIPSYEQYF. In nucleotides, the CDR3 is TGTGCCAGCAGCTACGACATCCCGTCCTACGAGCAGTACTTC.

Of note for this clonotype: Germline and junction disagree at one end, which may indicate a read error. V gene TRBV5-1 combines with J gene TRBJ2-1; D gene ambiguous. The CDR3 loop spans 18 amino acids. The germline CDR1 and CDR2 sequences are SGHRS and YFSETQ. The CDR3 is CASSLATWLRSSCNEQFF. The CDR3 nucleotides are TGCGCCAGCAGCTTGGCCACCTGGTTGCGGAGCTCCTGCAATGAGCAGTTCTTC. Using reference TRBV5-1 and TRBJ2-1 for the parts outside the CDR3, the full variable domain is KAGVTQTPRYLIKTRGQQVTLSCSPISGHRSVSWYQQTPGQGLQFLFEYFSETQRNKGNFPGRFSGRQFSNSRSEMNVSTLELGDSALYLCASSLATWLRSSCNEQFFGPGTRLTVL.

This clonotype was seen more than once but under ten times. This chain joins TRBV4-3 and TRBJ2-1; 7 bases agree with TRBD2. The germline V gene encodes CDR1 LGHNA and CDR2 YSLEER. With 0 bases clipped from V and 7 bases from J, the junction kept 9 bases outside the gene matches. The CDR3 totals 16 residues. CDR3 region: CASSQETSGMMNEQFF. In nucleotides, the CDR3 is TGCGCCAGCAGCCAAGAAACCAGCGGGATGATGAATGAGCAGTTCTTC.

The CDR3 nucleotides read TGCAGTGCTAGAGACGAAGGAGGGACAGGCGTGGATGAGCAGTTCTTC. Its translation: CSARDEGGTGVDEQFF. The V gene is TRBV20-1, the J gene TRBJ2-1; 8 bases agree with TRBD1. The CDR3 contains 16 residues. The ends lost 0 bases at V and 8 bases at J; junction bases unmatched: 12. In germline, CDR1 is DFQATT, CDR2 SNEGSKA (reference sequence).

The rearrangement links TRBV15 to TRBJ2-1, with D possibly being TRBD2 (5 bases). The CDR3 covers 12 residues. Per germline, CDR1 LNHNV and CDR2 YYDKDF (reference sequence). Trimming took 1 base from V and 10 from J, leaving 8 bases between them. CDR3 nucleotide sequence: TGTGCCACCAGCAGAGTGCGGGCCGAGCAGTTCTTC. Amino acid sequence: CATSRVRAEQFF.

The CDR3 DNA reads TGTGCCAGCAGCCAAGGGGGGCACTACGAGCAGTACTTC. Amino acids: CASSQGGHYEQYF. This sequence joins TRBV14 and TRBJ2-7; TRBD1 is a possible D gene (6 bases). This CDR3 is 13 amino acids long. Germline V gives CDR1 SGHDN, CDR2 FVKESK. Trimming left V 1 base short and J 3 bases short, with 7 bases between. Full variable domain (remainder filled in from reference TRBV14 and TRBJ2-7): EAGVTQFPSHSVIEKGQTVTLRCDPISGHDNLYWYRRVMGKEIKFLLHFVKESKQDESGMPNNRFLAERTGGTYSTLKVQPAELEDSGVYFCASSQGGHYEQYFGPGTRLTVT.

The chain carries TRBV24-1 and TRBJ2-1; 14 bases match TRBD2. V lost 3 bases to trimming and J lost 0 bases; unmatched junction nucleotides: 12. The germline V gene has CDR1 KGHDR and CDR2 SFDVKD. This CDR3 has 21 amino acids. In nucleotides, the CDR3 is TGTGCCACCAGTGATAGACTGGGGACTAGCGGGAGTTTGGGCTCCTACAATGAGCAGTTCTTC. Encoded protein: CATSDRLGTSGSLGSYNEQFF.

The chain combines TRBV12-3 or TRBV12-4 with TRBJ2-1; 8 bases map to TRBD2. CDR3 length: 18 residues. The junction had 13 bases not matched to a gene; V was cut back by 6 bases and J by 0 bases. CDR3 in DNA: TGTGCCAGCAGGGCCCGCGGAACTAGCGGCCACTCCTACAATGAGCAGTTCTTC. Its translation is CASRARGTSGHSYNEQFF.

The chain joins TRBV20-1 to TRBJ2-7; D remains ambiguous. This CDR3 region has 14 residues. V was shortened by 5 bases and J by 0 bases, with 14 bases between the two germline ends. Germline CDR1 and CDR2: DFQATT and SNEGSKA (reference sequence). The CDR3 spells CSAAAATPSYEQYF. The DNA for the CDR3 is TGCAGTGCTGCCGCCGCGACTCCCTCCTACGAGCAGTACTTC.

This clonotype was picked up many times. The genes are TRBV20-1 and TRBJ2-1, with 11 bases identical to TRBD2. J was trimmed by 3 bases and V by 6 bases; bases with no gene match: 13. In germline, CDR1 is DFQATT, CDR2 SNEGSKA (reference sequence). This CDR3 has 17 residues. This CDR3 is CSASTSQTSGNYNEQFF. CDR3 DNA sequence: TGCAGTGCCAGCACCTCCCAGACTAGCGGGAACTACAATGAGCAGTTCTTC.

This clonotype was seen repeatedly, ten times or more. Given a much more abundant clone one base away, this may be a read error. The CDR3 coding sequence is TGCAGCGTTCGGGACATCAATCAGCCCCAGCATTTT. Protein sequence: CSVRDINQPQHF. The chain carries TRBV29-1 and TRBJ1-5, with a possible D match to TRBD1 (6 bases). Germline V gene lookup returns CDR1 SQVTM and CDR2 ANQGSEA. The ends were cut back, 5 bases at V and 3 bases at J, with 8 bases in the middle. The CDR3 length is 12 residues. Combining the CDR3 with reference TRBV29-1 and TRBJ1-5 gives the whole variable domain SAVISQKPSRDICQRGTSLTIQCQVDSQVTMMFWYRQQPGQSLTLIATANQGSEATYESGFVIDKFPISRPNLTFSTLTVSNMSPEDSSIYLCSVRDINQPQHFGDGTRLSIL.

This chain joins TRBV29-1 and TRBJ1-5; D uncertain. Trimming took 6 bases from V and 0 from J, leaving 9 bases between them. The CDR3 runs to 13 residues. Germline V gene lookup returns CDR1 SQVTM and CDR2 ANQGSEA. The CDR3 is CSVKRISNQPQHF. The CDR3 region has the DNA TGCAGCGTCAAGAGGATTAGCAATCAGCCCCAGCATTTT.

In this sample, this clonotype turned up many times. The chain employs TRBV7-9 and TRBJ2-7; the D gene is possibly TRBD1 (5 bases). Trimming took off 6 bases at V and 0 bases at J, with 18 bases between the two ends. This CDR3 comprises 16 residues. Germline CDR1 reads SEHNR; CDR2 reads FQNEAQ (reference sequence). In nucleotides, the CDR3 is TGTGCCAGCAGTTGGATAAGGGGCATCAGCTCCTACGAGCAGTACTTC. It specifies CASSWIRGISSYEQYF.

The rearrangement uses TRBV20-1 and TRBJ2-5; 10 nucleotides agree with TRBD2. V lost 3 bases and J lost 2; bases outside the gene matches: 18. The germline V gene encodes CDR1 DFQATT and CDR2 SNEGSKA (reference sequence). The CDR3 extends over 19 amino acids. CDR3 loop: CSASFGTLAGAVGQETQYF. CDR3 bases: TGCAGTGCTAGTTTCGGAACTCTAGCGGGAGCTGTAGGGCAAGAGACCCAGTACTTC.

Only a few counts were recorded for this clonotype. This chain joins TRBV11-2 and TRBJ2-7; no reliable D call. V lost 3 bases and J lost 5, with 20 bases in between. The CDR3 runs to 16 residues. Germline lookup yields CDR1 SGHAT and CDR2 FQNNGV. CDR3 residues: CASSFRSRQVTDEQYF. The DNA of the CDR3 is TGTGCCAGCAGCTTTAGATCCCGCCAGGTTACCGACGAGCAGTACTTC.

CDR3: CASRRVNTGELFF. CDR3 DNA sequence: TGTGCCAGTAGAAGGGTTAACACCGGGGAGCTGTTTTTT. The chain joins TRBV19 to TRBJ2-2, with unresolved D. Germline-derived CDR1 and CDR2 are LNHDA and SQIVND (reference sequence). This CDR3 contains 13 residues. Trimming removed 6 bases at V and 2 bases at J, with 7 bases between. Variable domain in full (rest from reference TRBV19 and TRBJ2-2): DGGITQSPKYLFRKEGQNVTLSCEQNLNHDAMYWYRQDPGQGLRLIYYSQIVNDFQKGDIAEGYSVSREKKESFPLTVTSAQKNPTAFYLCASRRVNTGELFFGEGSRLTVL.

The chain joins TRBV9 to TRBJ2-5, with TRBD1 as a possible D gene (7 bases). The germline V gene encodes CDR1 SGDLS and CDR2 YYNGEE. The CDR3 totals 16 residues. Trimming took off 3 bases at V and 0 bases at J, with 15 bases between the two ends. The CDR3 here is CASSATQGTYQETQYF. Here the CDR3 DNA reads TGTGCCAGCAGCGCGACACAGGGGACTTACCAAGAGACCCAGTACTTC. Full variable domain (rest looked up from reference TRBV9 and TRBJ2-5): DSGVTQTPKHLITATGQRVTLRCSPRSGDLSVYWYQQSLDQGLQFLIQYYNGEERAKGNILERFSAQQFPDLHSELNLSSLELGDSALYFCASSATQGTYQETQYFGPGTRLLVL.

This clonotype came up many times. This CDR3 reads CASSQGTGLAKNIQYF. The CDR3 DNA reads TGTGCCAGCTCACAAGGAACTGGACTAGCCAAAAACATTCAGTACTTC. The chain joins TRBV18 to TRBJ2-4, with a possible D match to TRBD2 (5 bases). There are 16 residues in the CDR3. V was pared by 4 bases and J by 0 bases, with 13 bases between. Germline V gene lookup returns CDR1 KGHSH and CDR2 LQKENI.

The chain couples TRBV5-1 to TRBJ1-5; TRBD1 agrees at 7 bases. The CDR3 totals 14 residues. Per the germline V gene, CDR1 is SGHRS and CDR2 is YFSETQ. V was pared by 4 bases and J by 5 bases, with 6 bases of the junction left unmatched. The DNA for the CDR3 is TGCGCCAGCAGCCGACGACAGGGCGATCAGCCCCAGCATTTT. Translated, it gives CASSRRQGDQPQHF.

This clonotype was detected only a few times. The CDR3, as DNA: TGCGCCAGCAGCCAAGGAAGCGGGAGGGCCGTGTTCTTC. This translates into CASSQGSGRAVFF. J is TRBJ2-1 and V is TRBV4-3; the match to TRBD2 covers 10 bases. Germline CDR1 reads LGHNA; CDR2 reads YSLEER. Trimming took 1 base from V and 15 from J; bases not matched to a gene: 6. The CDR3 extends over 13 amino acids.

The chain carries TRBV20-1 and TRBJ2-7; 8 nucleotides match TRBD2. The germline gives CDR1 DFQATT, CDR2 SNEGSKA (reference sequence). The CDR3 has 14 residues. Germline trimming cut 7 bases from V and 0 bases from J; bases unmatched to any gene: 8. The CDR3 region is CSGALAGSSYEQYF. The CDR3 nucleotides are TGCAGTGGGGCGCTAGCGGGTAGCTCCTACGAGCAGTACTTC.

V is TRBV20-1 and J is TRBJ2-7; 10 bases line up with TRBD2. CDR1 and CDR2 from the germline V gene are DFQATT and SNEGSKA (reference sequence). The V and J ends lost 0 bases and 1 base, in that order; junction bases with no gene match: 6. This CDR3 is built from 16 residues. The CDR3 protein is CSARDRSSGRSYEQYF. In DNA, the CDR3 is TGCAGTGCTAGAGATAGGTCTAGCGGGAGATCCTACGAGCAGTACTTC.

This clonotype was counted at least ten times. The V and J genes are TRBV3-1 and TRBJ2-2; TRBD2 aligns across 7 bases. The CDR3 extends over 15 amino acids. CDR1 and CDR2 from the germline V gene are LGHDT and YNNKEL (reference sequence). V lost 4 bases to trimming and J lost 7 bases; unmatched junction nucleotides: 9. CDR3 sequence: CASSRAGEGGGELFF. The DNA of the CDR3 is TGTGCCAGCAGCCGTGCGGGAGAAGGCGGCGGGGAGCTGTTTTTT.

This clonotype was counted many times. The chain links TRBV18 to TRBJ2-1, with a tentative D call TRBD2 (5 bases). In germline, CDR1 is KGHSH, CDR2 LQKENI. Trimming left V 1 base short and J 4 bases short, with 11 bases between. The CDR3 runs 15 residues. The CDR3 DNA reads TGTGCCAGCTCACCACAGGTAGCGCAGTACAATGAGCAGTTCTTC. It encodes CASSPQVAQYNEQFF. The full variable domain, in which reference TRBV18 and TRBJ2-1 provide the parts outside the CDR3, is NAGVMQNPRHLVRRRGQEARLRCSPMKGHSHVYWYRQLPEEGLKFMVYLQKENIIDESGMPKERFSAEFPKEGPSILRIQQVVRGDSAAYFCASSPQVAQYNEQFFGPGTRLTVL.

This clonotype was seen only a few times. The chain has TRBV3-1 and TRBJ2-1, with 8 bases fitting TRBD2. After removal of 5 bases from V and 0 bases from J, the junction contained 9 bases not matched to a gene. The germline gives CDR1 LGHDT, CDR2 YNNKEL (reference sequence). The CDR3 is 17 amino acids. For the CDR3, the DNA is TGTGCCAGCAGCTTTCGACTAGCGAAAAGCTCCTACAATGAGCAGTTCTTC. It translates to CASSFRLAKSSYNEQFF.

The rearrangement uses TRBV6-4 and TRBJ2-1; D ambiguous. The CDR3 extends over 12 amino acids. Germline V gene lookup returns CDR1 MRHNA and CDR2 SNTAGT. Trimming left V 2 bases short and J 5 bases short, with 4 bases between. CDR3 nucleotide sequence: TGTGCCAGCAGTGACGGACACAATGAGCAGTTCTTC. As protein: CASSDGHNEQFF.

This clonotype was detected only a few times. CDR3 sequence: CASSRLQGVDYNEQFF. The CDR3 coding sequence is TGTGCCAGCAGCCGCCTCCAGGGGGTCGACTACAATGAGCAGTTCTTC. The chain couples TRBV14 to TRBJ2-1; 7 bases fit TRBD1. V lost 4 bases and J lost 3; bases outside the gene matches: 9. The CDR3 loop spans 16 amino acids. Germline V CDR1 and CDR2: SGHDN, FVKESK.